The T cell receptor beta chain under discussion was sequenced for a study of Ad26.COV2.S vaccination and SARS-CoV-2 variants. Noted treatment: about 20 received Ad26.COV2.S at low or high dose, single or two shots; five or six received placebo; per-sample allocation not given. Sampling was done on day 63 after the first vaccine or placebo injection. The germline gives CDR1 LNHNV, CDR2 YYDKDF (reference sequence). Trimming took off 0 bases at V and 4 bases at J, with 9 bases between the two ends. CDR3 length equals 14 residues. On this clone: As yet, its antigen is unknown.

Data came from immunoSEQ multiplex PCR; TCRdb stores just in-frame clones and leaves some out. Of about 320,000 clones listed, about 86% are singletons. Broader study findings: The authors reported substantial breadth in spike-specific CD8+ and CD4+ T cell responses after vaccination. With respect to non-spike TCR breadth, vaccine and placebo recipients were similar.

The receptor was isolated from a person aged 18 to 65 who received the Ad26.COV2.S COVID-19 vaccine or a placebo. The sequenced sample was peripheral blood, obtained in a trial of Ad26.COV2.S vaccine versus placebo. This chain connects TRBV15 to TRBJ1-2; D possibly corresponds to TRBD1 (6 bases). CDR3 nucleotide sequence: TGTGCCACCAGCAGAGATCGGACAGCCTATGGCTACACCTTC. It translates to CATSRDRTAYGYTF.